A single T cell receptor beta chain is shown here with its context. Antigen unknown. These data originate in a study of cytomegalovirus exposure and HLA in healthy donors. Study-level background: The 95 to 150 validation repertoires used the same platform as the roughly 670 first-cohort repertoires, a later analysis reported. Study-wide findings and caveats: Subsequent analysis showed first-cohort TCR clusters tending to co-occur in 95 to 150 validation repertoires. Diagnosis of cytomegalovirus status made by the classifier reportedly showed high specificity and sensitivity. Most TCR sequences were rare, but some public TCRs occurred in many donors.

The repertoire was sequenced with immunoSEQ multiplex PCR; TCRdb's copy has only in-frame clones and lacks some. The sample has about 160,000 clones; roughly 96% are singletons. Trimming pared 2 bases from V and 5 bases from J, leaving 13 bases between. The CDR3 covers 14 residues. Germline V gives CDR1 SGHVS, CDR2 FNYEAQ. This sequence joins TRBV7-6 and TRBJ2-7, with D hard to call. This TCR came from a woman aged 18-35 years in good health and CMV-seronegative. The sequencing sample was made of PBMCs. CDR3 amino acids: CASSLQVSSHEQYF. CDR3 bases: TGTGCCAGCAGCTTACAGGTGTCTTCCCACGAGCAGTACTTC.